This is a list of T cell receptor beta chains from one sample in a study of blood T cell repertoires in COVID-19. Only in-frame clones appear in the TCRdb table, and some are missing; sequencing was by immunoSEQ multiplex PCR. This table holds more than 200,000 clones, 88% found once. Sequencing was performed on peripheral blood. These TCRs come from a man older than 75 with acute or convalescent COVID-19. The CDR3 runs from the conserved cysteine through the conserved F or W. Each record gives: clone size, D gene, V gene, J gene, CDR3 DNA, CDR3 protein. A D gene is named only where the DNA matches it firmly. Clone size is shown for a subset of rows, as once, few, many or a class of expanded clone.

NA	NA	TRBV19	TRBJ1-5	TGTGCCAGTAGTACGCGGGGGGCGAGCAATCAGCCCCAGCATTTT	CASSTRGASNQPQHF
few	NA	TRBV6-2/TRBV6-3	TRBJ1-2	TGTGCCAGCAGCCCTACGAACCTTCCAGGGTACACCTTC	CASSPTNLPGYTF
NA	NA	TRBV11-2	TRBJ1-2	TGTGCCAGCAGCTTAGGTGGGGGGAAGAGGGGCTACACCTTC	CASSLGGGKRGYTF
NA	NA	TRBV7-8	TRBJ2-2	TGTGCCAGCAGCTTTTTACAGGGATCCGGGGAGCTGTTTTTT	CASSFLQGSGELFF
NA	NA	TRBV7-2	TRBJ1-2	TGTGCCAGCAGCGGTACAATAAGCGGGGGAGGAGGCTACACCTTC	CASSGTISGGGGYTF
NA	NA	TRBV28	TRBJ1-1	TGTGCCAGCAGTTTTAAACGGAGGAACACTGAAGCTTTCTTT	CASSFKRRNTEAFF
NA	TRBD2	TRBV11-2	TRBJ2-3	TGTGCCAGCAGCTTCGCACCCTTTAGCGGGGGGGGAGCCGATACGCAGTATTTT	CASSFAPFSGGGADTQYF
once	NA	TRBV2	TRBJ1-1	TGTGCCAGCAGTGAAAGGGAGGCGACTGAAGCTTTCTTT	CASSEREATEAFF
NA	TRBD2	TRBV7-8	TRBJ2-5	TGTGCCAGCACGGGGGGGATACAGGAGACCCAGTACTTC	CASTGGIQETQYF
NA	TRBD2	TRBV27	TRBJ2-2	TGTGCCAGCACCCCGGAGACTAGCGGGGGGAGGGCGAACACCGGGGAGCTGTTTTTT	CASTPETSGGRANTGELFF
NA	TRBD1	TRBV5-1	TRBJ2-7	TGCGCCAGCAGCACCCAGACAGGGTCCAGCTCCTACGAGCAGTACTTC	CASSTQTGSSSYEQYF
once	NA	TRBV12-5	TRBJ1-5	TGTGCTAGTGCCCAGGGGATTAGTGATCAGCCCCAGCATTTT	CASAQGISDQPQHF
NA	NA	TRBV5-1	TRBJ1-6	TGCGCCAGCAGCTTGGCTCCGGGGGAATATTCACCCCTCCACTTT	CASSLAPGEYSPLHF
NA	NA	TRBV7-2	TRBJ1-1	TGTGCCAGCAGCTTAGCGAAGGAGAATGAAGCTTTCTTT	CASSLAKENEAFF
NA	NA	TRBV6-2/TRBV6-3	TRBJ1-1	TGTGCCAGCAGTACACACGGGACTGAAGCTTTCTTT	CASSTHGTEAFF
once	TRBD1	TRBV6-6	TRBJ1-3	TGTGCCAGCAGTCGAAAGACCGGGACAGGGTTTGGATCTGGAAACACCATATATTTT	CASSRKTGTGFGSGNTIYF
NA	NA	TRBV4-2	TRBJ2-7	TGTGCCAGCAGCCAAGGTCCAGTTACCTACGAGCAGTACTTC	CASSQGPVTYEQYF
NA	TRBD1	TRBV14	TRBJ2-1	TGTGCCAGCAGCCTTAAGTCAGGGGGACGCAGCTCCTACAATGAGCAGTTCTTC	CASSLKSGGRSSYNEQFF
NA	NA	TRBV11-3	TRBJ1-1	TGTGCCAGCAGCTTTCAGGTGGGCACTGAAGCTTTCTTT	CASSFQVGTEAFF
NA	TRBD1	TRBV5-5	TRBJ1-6	TGTGCCAGCAGCTTTGGGACAGGGGGTTTTAACAATTCACCCCTCCACTTT	CASSFGTGGFNNSPLHF
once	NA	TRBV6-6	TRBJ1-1	TGTGCCACCCAAAGGGGGAGGGAGGGCACTGAAGCTTTCTTT	CATQRGREGTEAFF
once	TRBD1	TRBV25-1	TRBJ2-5	TGTGCCAGCAGCAGTCGACAGGGGAGGGAGACCCAGTACTTC	CASSSRQGRETQYF
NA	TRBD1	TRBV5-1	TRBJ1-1	TGCGCCAGCAGCTTGGCAGGGGGCGGGGACACTGAAGCTTTCTTT	CASSLAGGGDTEAFF
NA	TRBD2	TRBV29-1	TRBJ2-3	TGCAGCGTTGTAGGACTAGCGGGTTTCACAGATACGCAGTATTTT	CSVVGLAGFTDTQYF
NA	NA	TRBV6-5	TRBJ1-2	TGTGCCAGCAGTTACCTCAACAGGGTCGGCTACACCTTC	CASSYLNRVGYTF
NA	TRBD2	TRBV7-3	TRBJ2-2	TGTGCCAGCAGCAGCGGGACGAACACCGGGGAGCTGTTTTTT	CASSSGTNTGELFF
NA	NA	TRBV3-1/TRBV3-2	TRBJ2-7	TGTGCCAGCAGCCAAGAACCCGGGAAATACGAGCAGTACTTC	CASSQEPGKYEQYF
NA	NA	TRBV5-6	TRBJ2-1	TGTGCCAGCAGCTTTCGGTCCAACAATGAGCAGTTCTTC	CASSFRSNNEQFF
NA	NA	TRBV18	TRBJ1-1	TGTGCCAGCTCCTACAGGGAAAGGAACACTGAAGCTTTCTTT	CASSYRERNTEAFF
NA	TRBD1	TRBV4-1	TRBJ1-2	TGCGCCAGCAGCCAAGAAGCCGGGACAGGAGATTTGGGGGGCTACACCTTC	CASSQEAGTGDLGGYTF
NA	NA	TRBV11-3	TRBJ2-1	TGTGCCAGCAGTGGAGGGATAGAGGCAAACAATGAGCAGTTCTTC	CASSGGIEANNEQFF
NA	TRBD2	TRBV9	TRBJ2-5	TGTGCCAGCAGCAACCGACTAGCGGGACGACAAGAGACCCAGTACTTC	CASSNRLAGRQETQYF
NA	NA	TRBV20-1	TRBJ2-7	TGCAGTGCTACGAGGGATAACGAGCAGTACTTC	CSATRDNEQYF
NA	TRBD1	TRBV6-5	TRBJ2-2	TGTGCCAGCAGTCTCCGACAGGGGCACGGGGAGCTGTTTTTT	CASSLRQGHGELFF
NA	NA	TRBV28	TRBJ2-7	TGTGCCACCCAGACAGGCCCCTACGAGCAGTACTTC	CATQTGPYEQYF
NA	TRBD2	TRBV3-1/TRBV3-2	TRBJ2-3	TGTGCCAGCAGCCATGGGACTAGCGGGAGTCCGGGTAAAGATACGCAGTATTTT	CASSHGTSGSPGKDTQYF
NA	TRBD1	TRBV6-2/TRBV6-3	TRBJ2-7	TGTGCCAGCAGTTACTCGGGACAGGGGGCCGACTACGAGCAGTACTTC	CASSYSGQGADYEQYF
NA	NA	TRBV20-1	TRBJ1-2	TGCAGTGCTAGTGCCCCAGTTAAGGGGAGGGATGGCTACACCTTC	CSASAPVKGRDGYTF